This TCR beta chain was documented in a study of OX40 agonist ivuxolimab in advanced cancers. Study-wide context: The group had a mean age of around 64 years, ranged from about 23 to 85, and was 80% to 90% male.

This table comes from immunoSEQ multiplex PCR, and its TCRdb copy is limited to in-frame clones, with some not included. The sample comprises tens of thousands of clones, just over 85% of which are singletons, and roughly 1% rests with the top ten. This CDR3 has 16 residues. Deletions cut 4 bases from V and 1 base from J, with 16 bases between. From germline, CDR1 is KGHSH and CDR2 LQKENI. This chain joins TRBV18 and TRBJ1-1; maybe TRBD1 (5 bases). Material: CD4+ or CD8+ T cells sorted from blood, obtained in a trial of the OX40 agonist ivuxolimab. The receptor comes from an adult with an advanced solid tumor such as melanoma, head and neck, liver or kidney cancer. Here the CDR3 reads CASSHLERGSNTEAFF. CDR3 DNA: TGTGCCAGCTCACATTTGGAGAGGGGATCGAACACTGAAGCTTTCTTT.